The 24 T cell receptor beta chains listed next were all sequenced from one sample in a study of blood T cells in healthy people across ages. The authors ran a second PCR of about 7 to 12 cycles using a sample-barcoded 5' primer and a J-beta primer mix. In TCRdb, the 5' RACE reads were re-called with MiXCR into one record per CDR3 protein. This repertoire shows about a million distinct CDR3 sequences, around two fifths found once; its top ten account for 10% to 15%. Sample: blood. These receptors were taken from a man younger than 30 in good health.

The V call is TRBV5-1, the J call TRBJ1-1; TRBD1 matches 7 bases. Trimming removed 1 base from V and 0 bases from J; junction bases left unmatched: 9. The germline V gene encodes CDR1 SGHRS and CDR2 YFSETQ. This CDR3 region has 17 residues. As DNA, the CDR3 is TGCGCCAGCAGCTTGTCCGTGACAGGGAACATGAACACTGAAGCTTTCTTT. Translating it yields CASSLSVTGNMNTEAFF. The full variable domain, with the rest looked up from reference TRBV5-1 and TRBJ1-1, is KAGVTQTPRYLIKTRGQQVTLSCSPISGHRSVSWYQQTPGQGLQFLFEYFSETQRNKGNFPGRFSGRQFSNSRSEMNVSTLELGDSALYLCASSLSVTGNMNTEAFFGQGTRLTVV.

This clonotype was counted at least ten times. The V gene is TRBV10-3, the J gene TRBJ2-3; D is uncertain. The V end lost 8 bases, the J end lost 3 bases, and 12 bases lay between the germline ends. This CDR3 is 13 amino acids long. Germline V gene lookup returns CDR1 ENHRY and CDR2 SYGVKD. The CDR3 bases are TGTGCCATCTGGGAAATGGGGACAGATACGCAGTATTTT. As protein: CAIWEMGTDTQYF.

This clonotype has just one count. The V and J genes are TRBV3-1 and TRBJ1-2; perhaps TRBD1 as D (5 bases). CDR3 size: 14 residues. With 5 bases removed from V and 2 bases from J, the gap between germline ends came to 12 bases. Looked up from germline, CDR1 is LGHDT and CDR2 is YNNKEL (reference sequence). The CDR3 DNA is TGTGCCAGCAGCTGGGGACCCAGGAACTATGGCTACACCTTC. It translates to CASSWGPRNYGYTF.

This rearrangement joins TRBV27 to TRBJ1-2, with D unresolved. CDR1 is MNHEY and CDR2 is SMNVEV in the germline V gene (reference sequence). CDR3 length equals 11 residues. Trimming took off 11 bases at V and 8 bases at J, with 15 bases between the two ends. The CDR3 region has the DNA TGTGCCGCAGGAGAAGGGTTGGGCTACACCTTC. This sequence encodes CAAGEGLGYTF.

The rearrangement uses TRBV6-6 and TRBJ1-1; maybe TRBD1 (5 bases). The CDR3 sequence is 14 residues long. Germline assignment: CDR1 MNHNY and CDR2 SVGAGI (reference sequence). V was trimmed by 7 bases and J by 6 bases, leaving 18 bases between them. The CDR3 reads CASIHGTGISEAFF. As DNA, the CDR3 is TGTGCCAGCATCCACGGGACGGGTATCTCTGAAGCTTTCTTT.

The chain combines TRBV25-1 with TRBJ1-1; D may be TRBD1 (5 bases). This CDR3 is 13 amino acids long. Trimming pared 2 bases from V and 7 bases from J, leaving 11 bases between. Germline V gene data show CDR1 as MGHDK and CDR2 as SYGVNS. CDR3 residues: CASSEPGHLEAFF. CDR3 nucleotide sequence: TGTGCCAGCAGTGAACCAGGACACCTTGAAGCTTTCTTT. Full variable domain (remainder filled in from reference TRBV25-1 and TRBJ1-1): EADIYQTPRYLVIGTGKKITLECSQTMGHDKMYWYQQDPGMELHLIHYSYGVNSTEKGDLSSESTVSRIRTEHFPLTLESARPSHTSQYLCASSEPGHLEAFFGQGTRLTVV.

V and J are TRBV2 and TRBJ1-5; 8 bases are shared with TRBD1. This CDR3 spans 14 amino acids. V lost 6 bases to trimming and J lost 6 bases; unmatched junction nucleotides: 7. Germline V lookup: CDR1 SNHLY, CDR2 FYNNEI. The CDR3 here is CASRGNRGSQPQHF. The CDR3, as DNA: TGTGCCAGCAGGGGGAACAGGGGGAGTCAGCCCCAGCATTTT.

The rearrangement joins TRBV20-1 to TRBJ2-2, with D tentatively TRBD1 (5 bases). The length of the CDR3 is 15 residues. Between the trimmed V and J ends, which lost 1 base and 2 bases, there was a span of 11 bases. CDR1 DFQATT and CDR2 SNEGSKA come from the germline V gene (reference sequence). This chain's CDR3 is CSARVYRKNTGELFF. The CDR3 DNA follows: TGCAGTGCTAGAGTCTACAGGAAAAACACCGGGGAGCTGTTTTTT.

Details on this clonotype: The junction departs from the called germline gene at one end, perhaps through a read error. The chain carries TRBV15 and TRBJ2-1, with TRBD1 matching 7 bases. Germline-derived CDR1 and CDR2 are LNHNV and YYDKDF (reference sequence). This CDR3 comprises 15 residues. The CDR3 nucleotides read TGTGTCACCAACCAAGACAGGGTTAGCTACAATGAGCAGTTCTTC. It specifies CVTNQDRVSYNEQFF.

This rearrangement joins TRBV2 to TRBJ2-5; D gene ambiguous. Matching the DNA end better, TRBJ2-7 makes the J call doubtful. Germline CDR1 reads SNHLY; CDR2 reads FYNNEI. The CDR3 contains 11 residues. CDR3 sequence: CASTPMVEQYF. In nucleotides, the CDR3 is TGTGCCAGCACTCCGATGGTCGAGCAGTACTTC.

This clonotype showed up just once. In nucleotides, the CDR3 is TGTGCCAGCAGCGGCGGGTTGAAGGCCATGGACGAGCAGTACTTC. It encodes CASSGGLKAMDEQYF. This rearrangement joins TRBV11-3 to TRBJ2-7; the D gene is possibly TRBD2 (5 bases). The V end lost 5 bases, the J end lost 5 bases, and 19 bases lay between the germline ends. CDR3 size: 15 residues. Looked up from germline, CDR1 is SGHNT and CDR2 is YENEEA.

The chain links TRBV10-3 to TRBJ2-1, with D possibly TRBD1 on 5 matching bases. Trimming shortened V by 3 bases and J by 3 bases, and 15 bases separated the two germline ends. Germline loops: CDR1 ENHRY, CDR2 SYGVKD. CDR3 length: 16 residues. In DNA, the CDR3 is TGTGCCATCAGTGAAAGGGTAGAGACAGACTACAATGAGCAGTTCTTC. As protein: CAISERVETDYNEQFF.

The V gene is TRBV11-2, the J gene TRBJ1-1; D is undetermined. In germline, CDR1 is SGHAT, CDR2 FQNNGV. V was clipped by 3 bases and J by 6 bases, with 17 bases between them. The CDR3 covers 15 residues. This chain's CDR3 is CASSFLRLFEAEAFF. In DNA, the CDR3 is TGTGCCAGCAGCTTTTTGCGTCTTTTCGAGGCTGAAGCTTTCTTT.

V usage is TRBV7-6 and J usage is TRBJ1-5; D gene uncertain. From germline, CDR1 is SGHVS and CDR2 FNYEAQ. The length of the CDR3 is 15 residues. V dropped 1 base and J dropped 4 bases, with 11 bases sitting between them. The CDR3 DNA reads TGTGCCAGCAGCTTAGAATCAGGCCTTAATCAGCCCCAGCATTTT. As protein: CASSLESGLNQPQHF.

Turning to this clonotype: Germline and junction disagree at one end, which may indicate a read error. V gene TRBV12-3 or TRBV12-4 combines with J gene TRBJ1-6; D is unclear. The CDR3 loop spans 15 amino acids. For the CDR3, the DNA is TGTGGCAGCAGTTTTCAACCGGCATATAATTCACCCCTCCACTTT. This encodes CGSSFQPAYNSPLHF.

The V call is TRBV9, the J call TRBJ2-7; 8 nucleotides line up with TRBD1. The germline V gene encodes CDR1 SGDLS and CDR2 YYNGEE. J gave up 4 bases and V 3 bases, and 15 bases lay outside the gene matches. CDR3 length: 17 amino acids. This CDR3 is CASSAKASGTGFYEQYF. CDR3 sequence (DNA): TGTGCCAGCAGCGCCAAGGCCTCCGGGACAGGCTTTTACGAGCAGTACTTC.

This clonotype was seen a few times. This chain joins TRBV5-1 and TRBJ1-1; 10 bases agree with TRBD1. Trimming at V came to 2 bases and at J to 4 bases, leaving 8 bases not matched to a gene. Per the germline V gene, CDR1 is SGHRS and CDR2 is YFSETQ. The CDR3 contains 16 residues. The CDR3 protein is CASSFPDRGRGTEAFF. CDR3 DNA sequence: TGCGCCAGCAGCTTCCCTGACAGGGGGCGAGGCACTGAAGCTTTCTTT.

The chain carries TRBV4-3 and TRBJ1-2; D remains ambiguous. Germline V gene sequence: CDR1 LGHNA, CDR2 YSLEER. The CDR3 sequence is 15 residues long. Trimming shortened V by 0 bases and J by 7 bases, and 15 bases separated the two germline ends. CDR3 amino acids: CASSQEGTFGGGYTF. CDR3 in DNA: TGCGCCAGCAGCCAAGAGGGTACTTTTGGAGGTGGCTACACCTTC.

V usage is TRBV29-1 and J usage is TRBJ2-7, with D possibly being TRBD1 (5 bases). CDR1 and CDR2 from the germline V gene are SQVTM and ANQGSEA. The length of the CDR3 is 13 residues. Trimming pared 6 bases from V and 3 bases from J, leaving 15 bases between. The CDR3 loop is CSVTGEGGYEQYF. In DNA, the CDR3 is TGCAGCGTCACAGGAGAAGGCGGCTACGAGCAGTACTTC.

This clonotype was observed a few times. V gene TRBV12-3 or TRBV12-4 combines with J gene TRBJ2-3; D gene uncertain. V lost 8 bases and J lost 7, with 22 bases in between. The CDR3 totals 15 residues. CDR3 protein: CASGLGTLRRNTQYF. CDR3 coding DNA: TGTGCCAGCGGCTTGGGTACCCTCAGGAGAAATACGCAGTATTTT.

This clonotype was found a few times. J is TRBJ2-6 and V is TRBV5-6; no clear D gene. V was cut by 3 bases and J by 0 bases, with 10 bases left in between. This CDR3 is 16 amino acids long. CDR1 is SGHDT and CDR2 is YYEEEE in the germline V gene. The CDR3: CASSSTGFSGANVLTF. DNA of the CDR3: TGTGCCAGCAGCTCGACGGGTTTCTCTGGGGCCAACGTCCTGACTTTC.

This chain links TRBV4-3 with TRBJ2-3; D may be TRBD1 or TRBD2 (5 bases each). This CDR3 is 16 amino acids long. Trimming took 0 bases from V and 3 from J, leaving 13 bases between them. Germline CDR1 and CDR2: LGHNA and YSLEER. CDR3 in amino acids: CASSQEVGVGTDTQYF. CDR3 coding DNA: TGCGCCAGCAGCCAAGAGGTGGGGGTAGGGACAGATACGCAGTATTTT.

This clonotype was seen a few times. This chain connects TRBV3-1 to TRBJ2-1, with D tentatively TRBD2 (5 bases). Germline V gene sequence: CDR1 LGHDT, CDR2 YNNKEL (reference sequence). V lost 7 bases and J 7 bases, leaving 17 bases between the germline ends. This CDR3 is 14 amino acids long. The DNA of the CDR3 is TGTGCCAGCACCATAACCGGGGAAGGGAATGAGCAGTTCTTC. Protein sequence: CASTITGEGNEQFF.

This clonotype was observed a handful of times. The gene calls are TRBV2 and TRBJ2-5; 7 bases align to TRBD1. CDR3 size: 15 residues. CDR1 is SNHLY and CDR2 is FYNNEI in the germline V gene. V was pared by 7 bases and J by 2 bases, with 10 bases of the junction left unmatched. CDR3 coding DNA: TGTGCCAGCATTAAAGGACAGGCAGGACAAGAGACCCAGTACTTC. Amino acids: CASIKGQAGQETQYF.